This TCR beta chain was sequenced in a study of cytomegalovirus exposure and HLA in healthy donors (dated by TCRdb to about 2017). Turning to the overall study: An earlier analysis of around 600 of the donors reported approximately 300 Gb of sequence data and some 100 million unique TCR beta sequences from about 179 million T cells. High-throughput TCR immunosequencing, statistical association of individual TCRs with disease status, and machine learning were combined to predict cytomegalovirus infection status. Roughly 5 DR-DQ haplotypes were handled as single units for association and clustering because linkage in the cohort was strong. Donor age, sex, ethnicity and CMV serostatus were compiled together with the repertoire data. In a later analysis, previously published TCR beta repertoires from 550 to 700 donors were re-analyzed and high-resolution HLA genotyping was added so that TCR occurrence patterns could be studied. The later analysis used no new phenotypic data to find candidate immune exposures, relying instead on TCR beta sequences and their occurrence across donors. An earlier analysis of more than 450 of the donors used high-throughput TCR beta sequencing to judge whether each TCR beta V gene segment behaved as functional or pseudogenic. On average, about 240,000 unique TCR beta nucleotide sequences were sequenced per donor among 398 genotyped donors of the cohort, with roughly 19% of those sequences being non-productive. Among the roughly 400 genotyped donors, roughly 80% belonged to the genetic ancestry cluster associated with self-reported Caucasian donors. Along with the roughly 670-subject first cohort, a separate validation cohort of 120 different subjects was used. A later genetic analysis used genome-wide SNP genotypes for about 60% of the roughly 670 donors, treating that subset as a discovery cohort. Every discovery cohort repertoire had been produced on one sequencing platform. The T cell repertoires of 666 subjects were profiled by immunosequencing and related to cytomegalovirus serostatus. Typing coverage varied by locus: 629-630 donors for A, B, C, DRB1 and DQB1; 522 for DQA1; 600 to 610 for DPA1; approximately 450 for DPB1. Both class I and class II loci were covered by HLA typing, at four-digit resolution. The study aimed to test whether cataloging public T cell receptors could reveal signatures of past pathogen exposure. An early release that covered fewer than 750 HLA-typed donors contained about 300 gigabases of sequencing data and 80 million or so unique TCR sequences. Results the study describes overall, beyond this receptor: In vitro tests confirmed that a few of the cytomegalovirus-associated TCR beta chains recognize cytomegalovirus antigens. Broadly in line with IMGT annotations, most TCR beta V segments showed up in productive rearrangements about 87% or about 30% of the time in an earlier analysis of around 600 of the donors. According to a later analysis, most CMV-associated TCR beta chains appeared to be HLA-restricted, and the HLA associations seemed to be driven largely by CMV exposure. The earlier analysis of about 600 of the donors excluded approximately 17 rarely observed V segments, including chromosome 9 orphons, because counts were too low. The authors suggested that the approach could potentially be extended to other disease states and immunological phenotypes. CMV serostatus was the only immune exposure information available for the cohort. A further reported finding was that TCR beta sequences accurately predicted the HLA-A and HLA-B alleles for most subjects in the first cohort. The sequencing pipeline was judged likely to have produced a cluster of highly shared sequence variants as a technical artifact. Strong co-occurrence of HLA alleles, especially DR and DQ, made assigning TCR associations to individual alleles difficult. Linkage disequilibrium might explain the correlated functional status among segregating V segments, but an unknown experimental factor could not be ruled out. While some public TCRs were present in many individuals, most TCR sequences turned up only very rarely across donors. The presence/absence analyses assumed that sequencing depth was roughly uniform across donors, and that assumption may not be true. In the study, some 180 TCR beta chains were listed as associated with cytomegalovirus. In a later analysis, several top co-occurrence clusters were reported to appear linked to parvovirus B19, influenza, CMV and Epstein-Barr virus. In a later analysis, HLA-associated TCR beta chains were found to be more clonally expanded and to have lower generation probabilities than equally common non-associated chains. Cytomegalovirus status was reported to be diagnosed by the classifier with high specificity and sensitivity in both the original and validation cohorts. A later analysis found that TCR association rates varied across HLA loci, with DRB1 alleles showing the most associated TCRs and HLA-C alleles the fewest. In a later genetic analysis, a missense DCLRE1C variant was associated with V-gene and J-gene trimming of TCR beta chains, and the association was replicated in an independent cohort. Because the 87-base-pair reads could not distinguish some IMGT-functional V segments, including TRBV6-2 and TRBV6-3, those segments were excluded. The cohort was sequenced for TCR beta chains only, and without alpha or paired-chain data the features that could be detected were limited. Specific HLA alleles were associated with roughly 17,000 TCR beta sequences at a false discovery rate of 0.05 in a later analysis. In a later genetic analysis, fewer N-insertions in productive TCRs were reported among donors in an Asian-associated ancestry cluster than the roughly 640-donor mean. Because HLA typing was unavailable for some donors at each locus, only the typed subset was used in association tests.

The cohort consisted of hundreds of healthy bone marrow donors. At the time of sampling, every cohort member was nominally healthy, though immune exposures that went unrecorded were likely present. The donor tested CMV seronegative and was one of the 352 seronegative cohort members. A peripheral blood sample was provided by each donor, and peripheral blood mononuclear cells were used for TCR beta sequencing. The Qiagen DNeasy Blood Extraction Kit was used to extract genomic DNA from the blood cell samples. Receptor amplification or capture employed the immunoSEQ multiplex PCR assay. For the multiplex PCR, a mixture combining 60 forward primers for TCR Vbeta segments and 13 reverse primers for TCR Jbeta segments was used. A multiplex PCR assay on genomic DNA amplified the CDR3 region of rearranged TCR beta genes. On the Illumina HiSeq System, the amplified TCR beta libraries were sequenced as 87-base-pair reads. The original pipeline was this. A later analysis tallied some 79 million unique TCR beta chains across the approximately 670 repertoires, and about 10 million of those chains were shared by two or more donors. To remove PCR and sequencing errors, raw reads were error-corrected and collapsed into unique sequences using a nearest-neighbor algorithm that merged closely related sequences. To assign V, D and J gene segments, CDR3 sequences were aligned to IMGT reference sequences. For a sequence to be retained, at least a six-nucleotide match to both a V gene segment and a J gene segment was required. Rearrangements were called productive when the CDR3 lacked stop codons and stayed in frame with V and J; all others were non-productive. Following IMGT convention, CDR3 was defined as the stretch from the second conserved V-encoded cysteine up to the conserved J-encoded phenylalanine. Sequences without an unambiguous match to a single V gene segment were excluded from the earlier analysis of 587 of the donors. An earlier analysis of almost 600 of the donors classified V segments as functional when productive rearrangements were above 56.7% and as segregating when the standard deviation between donors was above 5%. A statistical classification framework was developed to diagnose cytomegalovirus status using the catalog of TCR beta chain sequences. V and J gene assignment, in a later analysis, came from comparing TCR nucleotide sequences with IMGT/GENE-DB human TR gene sequences. A later analysis assigned CDR3 sequences and most-parsimonious VDJ recombination scenarios with the TCRdist pipeline. In a later analysis, each TCR beta chain was defined by its CDR3 amino acid sequence together with its V-gene family, and reads without a unique V-gene family were excluded. To address suspected cross-contamination and a sequencing artifact, a later analysis removed over 500 highly shared, low-generation-probability nucleotide sequences. In a later analysis, a clonal expansion index for each public chain was calculated from normalized within-repertoire ranks of inferred template counts. Generation probabilities in a later analysis came from a VDJ recombination model fitted to out-of-frame rearrangements, and those results were checked against IGoR. Hypergeometric tests were used in a later analysis to score TCR-TCR, TCR-HLA and TCR-CMV co-occurrence, with a repertoire-size bias correction applied to the TCR pairs. To estimate false discovery rates, a later analysis permuted the HLA or CMV assignments 20 times. In a later analysis, co-occurring TCRs were grouped using DBSCAN, with TCRdist sequence similarity added in when clustering inside HLA-allele-positive subsets. Repertoires with fewer than 30,000 or more than 120,000 public chains, plus five repertoires with anomalous nucleotide sharing, were excluded from co-occurrence clustering. In TCRdb, the immuneACCESS table is reduced to in-frame sequences with V and J assigned. These tables do not hold every clone; where another copy was compared, an unresolved V gene accounts for under half, and the others remain unexplained. V and J calls and clone size are given by that table; D and trimming were obtained from the DNA. In all, the sample holds about 160,000 clones, and about two thirds of those were seen once. The ten largest clonotypes hold 2.8% of the sample.

On this clone: The clone's antigen remains unknown. No qualities accompany the bases; no much larger clone lies one base away.

Including the terminal cysteine and phenylalanine, the CDR3 comprises 15 residues. Only the CDR3 DNA stays, 45 bases, in frame from base 1. V and J are truncated by 0 bases and 0 bases respectively, leaving an intervening sequence of 4 bases. CDR1 and CDR2, looked up from the germline V gene, are SGDLS and YYNGEE. Input material: PBMCs. The sequence derives from a woman aged 25 to 39 in good health and CMV-seronegative. The chain joins TRBV9 to TRBJ1-6; no D segment can be confidently identified. The CDR3 in this case is CASSVGASYNSPLHF. In nucleotides, the sequence is TGTGCCAGCAGCGTAGGGGCCTCCTATAATTCACCCCTCCACTTT. Reference TRBV9 and TRBJ1-6 genes cover what lies past the CDR3, so the full variable domain is DSGVTQTPKHLITATGQRVTLRCSPRSGDLSVYWYQQSLDQGLQFLIQYYNGEERAKGNILERFSAQQFPDLHSELNLSSLELGDSALYFCASSVGASYNSPLHFGNGTRLTVT.